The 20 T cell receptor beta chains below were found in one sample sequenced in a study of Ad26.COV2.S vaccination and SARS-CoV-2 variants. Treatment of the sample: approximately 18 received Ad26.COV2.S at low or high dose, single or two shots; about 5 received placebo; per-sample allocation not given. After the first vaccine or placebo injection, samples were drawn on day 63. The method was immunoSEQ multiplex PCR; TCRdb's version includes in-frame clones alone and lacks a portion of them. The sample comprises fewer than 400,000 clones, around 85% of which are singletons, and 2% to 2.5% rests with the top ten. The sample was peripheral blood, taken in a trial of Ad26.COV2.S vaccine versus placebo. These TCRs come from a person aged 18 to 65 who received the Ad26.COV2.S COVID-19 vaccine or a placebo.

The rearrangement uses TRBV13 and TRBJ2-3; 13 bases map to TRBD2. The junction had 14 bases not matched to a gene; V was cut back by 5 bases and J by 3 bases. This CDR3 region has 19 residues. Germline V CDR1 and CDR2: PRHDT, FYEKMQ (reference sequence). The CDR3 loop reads CASSPLTSGGPPGTDTQYF. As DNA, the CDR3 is TGTGCCAGCAGCCCCCTGACTAGCGGGGGGCCTCCCGGTACAGATACGCAGTATTTT.

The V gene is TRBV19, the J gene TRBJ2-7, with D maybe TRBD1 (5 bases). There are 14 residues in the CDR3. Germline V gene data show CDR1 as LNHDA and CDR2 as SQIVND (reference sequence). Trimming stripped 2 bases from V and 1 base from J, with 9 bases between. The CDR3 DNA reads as TGTGCCAGTAGTATAAAAGACAGTTCCTACGAGCAGTACTTC. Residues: CASSIKDSSYEQYF.

Here the CDR3 DNA reads TGTGCCAGCAGCCCAAGAGCGAACACTGAAGCTTTCTTT. Amino acids: CASSPRANTEAFF. The rearrangement links TRBV7-3 to TRBJ1-1; D is unresolved. In germline, CDR1 is SGHTA, CDR2 FQGTGA. This CDR3 is 13 amino acids long. V lost 5 bases and J lost 1, with 8 bases in between.

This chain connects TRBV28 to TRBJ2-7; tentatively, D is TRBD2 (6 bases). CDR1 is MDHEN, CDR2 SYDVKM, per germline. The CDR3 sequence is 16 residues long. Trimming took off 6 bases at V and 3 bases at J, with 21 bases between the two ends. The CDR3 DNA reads TGTGCCAGCAGCACCGTGGGAGGTACTATTATCTACGAGCAGTACTTC. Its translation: CASSTVGGTIIYEQYF.

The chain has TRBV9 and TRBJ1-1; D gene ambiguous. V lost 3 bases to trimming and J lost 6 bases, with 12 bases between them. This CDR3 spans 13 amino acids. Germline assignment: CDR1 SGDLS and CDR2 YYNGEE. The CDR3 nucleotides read TGTGCCAGCAGCGCCCTGTACGGCGCTGAAGCTTTCTTT. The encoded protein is CASSALYGAEAFF.

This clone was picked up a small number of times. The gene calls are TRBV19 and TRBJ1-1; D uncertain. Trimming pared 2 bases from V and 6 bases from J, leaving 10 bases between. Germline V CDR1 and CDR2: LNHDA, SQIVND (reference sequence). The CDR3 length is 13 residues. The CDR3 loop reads CASSILWDSEAFF. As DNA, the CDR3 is TGTGCCAGTAGTATACTGTGGGATTCTGAAGCTTTCTTT.

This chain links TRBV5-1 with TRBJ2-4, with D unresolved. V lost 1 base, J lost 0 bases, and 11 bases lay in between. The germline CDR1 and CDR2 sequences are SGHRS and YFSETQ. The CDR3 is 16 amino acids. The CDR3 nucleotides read TGCGCCAGCAGCTTGATCCCCTCCTCAGCCAAAAACATTCAGTACTTC. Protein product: CASSLIPSSAKNIQYF.

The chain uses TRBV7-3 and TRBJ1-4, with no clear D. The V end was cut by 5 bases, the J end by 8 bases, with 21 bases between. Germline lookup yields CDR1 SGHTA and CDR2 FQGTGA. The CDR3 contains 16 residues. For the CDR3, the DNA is TGTGCCAGCAGCCCGAAACGGATTCGGTGGGAGGAAAAACTGTTTTTT. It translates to CASSPKRIRWEEKLFF.

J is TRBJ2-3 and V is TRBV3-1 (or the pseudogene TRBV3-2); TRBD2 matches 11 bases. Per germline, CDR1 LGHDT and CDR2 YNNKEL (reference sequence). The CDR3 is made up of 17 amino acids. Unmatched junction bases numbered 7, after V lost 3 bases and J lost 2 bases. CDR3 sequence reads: CASSHVSGGEYTDTQYF. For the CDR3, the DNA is TGTGCCAGCAGCCACGTTAGCGGGGGGGAATACACAGATACGCAGTATTTT.

CDR3 DNA: TGTGCCACCAGCAGAGATGCCCCGAATGAAAAACTGTTTTTT. As protein: CATSRDAPNEKLFF. The chain joins TRBV15 to TRBJ1-4; D is unclear. Trimming shortened V by 0 bases and J by 5 bases, and 7 bases separated the two germline ends. CDR1 LNHNV and CDR2 YYDKDF come from the germline V gene (reference sequence). The CDR3 runs to 14 residues.

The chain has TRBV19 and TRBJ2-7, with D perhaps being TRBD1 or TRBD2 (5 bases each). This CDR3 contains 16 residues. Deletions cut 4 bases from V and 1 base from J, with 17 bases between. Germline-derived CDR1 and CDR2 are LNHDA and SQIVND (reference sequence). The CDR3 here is CASSNPPGRGSYEQYF. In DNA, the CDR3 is TGTGCCAGTAGTAATCCACCGGGACGGGGATCCTACGAGCAGTACTTC.

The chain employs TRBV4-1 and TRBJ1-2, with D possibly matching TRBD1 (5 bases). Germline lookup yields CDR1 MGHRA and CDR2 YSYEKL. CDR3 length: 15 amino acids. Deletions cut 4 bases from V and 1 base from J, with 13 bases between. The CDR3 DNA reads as TGCGCCAGCAGCCGCCCCGGGGGTGATAACTATGGCTACACCTTC. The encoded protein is CASSRPGGDNYGYTF.

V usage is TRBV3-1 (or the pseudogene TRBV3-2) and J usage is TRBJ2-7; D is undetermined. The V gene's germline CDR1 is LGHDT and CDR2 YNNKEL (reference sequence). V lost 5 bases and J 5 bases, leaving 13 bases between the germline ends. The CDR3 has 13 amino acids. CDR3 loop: CASSGMVPNEQYF. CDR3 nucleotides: TGTGCCAGCAGCGGTATGGTTCCTAACGAGCAGTACTTC.

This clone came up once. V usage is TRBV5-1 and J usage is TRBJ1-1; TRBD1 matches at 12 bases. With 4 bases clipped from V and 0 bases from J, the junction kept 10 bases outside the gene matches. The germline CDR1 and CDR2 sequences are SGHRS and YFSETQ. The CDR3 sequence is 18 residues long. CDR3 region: CASSLGDRGPYMNTEAFF. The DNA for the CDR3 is TGCGCCAGCAGCCTTGGGGACAGGGGGCCTTACATGAACACTGAAGCTTTCTTT.

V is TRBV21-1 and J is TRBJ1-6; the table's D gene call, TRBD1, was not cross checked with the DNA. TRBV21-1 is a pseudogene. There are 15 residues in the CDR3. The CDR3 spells CASRTSGQGSSPLHF. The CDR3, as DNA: TGTGCCAGCCGAACTTCGGGACAGGGTAGTTCACCCCTCCACTTT.

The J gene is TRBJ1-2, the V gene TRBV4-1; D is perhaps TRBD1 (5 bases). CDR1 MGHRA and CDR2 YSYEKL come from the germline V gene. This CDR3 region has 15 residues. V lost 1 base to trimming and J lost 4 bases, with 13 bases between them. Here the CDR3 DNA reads TGCGCCAGCAGCCAAGCCGGCACCGGGGCCTATGGCTACACCTTC. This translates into CASSQAGTGAYGYTF.

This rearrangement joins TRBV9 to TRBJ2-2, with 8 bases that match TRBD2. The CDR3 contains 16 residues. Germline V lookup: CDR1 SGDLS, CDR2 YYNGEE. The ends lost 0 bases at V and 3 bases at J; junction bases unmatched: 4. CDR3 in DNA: TGTGCCAGCAGCGTAGAGGCGGGGGGCTACACCGGGGAGCTGTTTTTT. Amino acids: CASSVEAGGYTGELFF.

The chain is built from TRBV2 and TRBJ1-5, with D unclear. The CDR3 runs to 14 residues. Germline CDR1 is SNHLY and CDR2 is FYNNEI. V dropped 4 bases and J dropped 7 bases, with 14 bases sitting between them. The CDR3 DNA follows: TGTGCCAGCAGTGCAATGGGCGGCTTCCAGCCCCAGCATTTT. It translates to CASSAMGGFQPQHF. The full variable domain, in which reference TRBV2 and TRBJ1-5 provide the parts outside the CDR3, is EPEVTQTPSHQVTQMGQEVILRCVPISNHLYFYWYRQILGQKVEFLVSFYNNEISEKSEIFDDQFSVERPDGSNFTLKIRSTKLEDSAMYFCASSAMGGFQPQHFGDGTRLSIL.

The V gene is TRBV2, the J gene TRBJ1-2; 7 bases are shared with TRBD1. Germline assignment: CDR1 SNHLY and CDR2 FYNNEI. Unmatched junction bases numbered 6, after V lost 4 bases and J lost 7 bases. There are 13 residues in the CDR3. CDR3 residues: CASSGQGMSGYTF. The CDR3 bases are TGTGCCAGCAGTGGACAGGGAATGAGTGGCTACACCTTC.

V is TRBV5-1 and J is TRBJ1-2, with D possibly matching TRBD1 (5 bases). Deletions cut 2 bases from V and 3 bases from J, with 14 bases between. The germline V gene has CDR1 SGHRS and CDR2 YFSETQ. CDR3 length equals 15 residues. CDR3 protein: CASSLSTDRYYGYTF. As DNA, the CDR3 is TGCGCCAGCAGCTTAAGTACCGACAGATACTATGGCTACACCTTC.